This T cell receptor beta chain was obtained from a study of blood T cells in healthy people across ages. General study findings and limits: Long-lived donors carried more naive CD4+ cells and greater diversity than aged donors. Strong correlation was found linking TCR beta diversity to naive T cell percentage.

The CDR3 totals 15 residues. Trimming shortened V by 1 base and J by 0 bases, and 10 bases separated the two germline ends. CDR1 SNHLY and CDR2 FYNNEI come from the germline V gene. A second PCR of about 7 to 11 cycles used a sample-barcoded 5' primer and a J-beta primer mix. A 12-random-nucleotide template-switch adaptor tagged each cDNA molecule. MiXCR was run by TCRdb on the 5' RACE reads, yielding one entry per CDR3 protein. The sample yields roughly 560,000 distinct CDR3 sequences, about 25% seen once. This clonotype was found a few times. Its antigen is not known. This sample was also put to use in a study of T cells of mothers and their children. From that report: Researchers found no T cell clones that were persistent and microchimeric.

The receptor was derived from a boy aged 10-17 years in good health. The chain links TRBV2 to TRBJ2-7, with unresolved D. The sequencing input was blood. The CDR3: CASSEVVTASYEQYF. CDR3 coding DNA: TGTGCCAGCAGTGAAGTCGTGACGGCCTCCTACGAGCAGTACTTC.